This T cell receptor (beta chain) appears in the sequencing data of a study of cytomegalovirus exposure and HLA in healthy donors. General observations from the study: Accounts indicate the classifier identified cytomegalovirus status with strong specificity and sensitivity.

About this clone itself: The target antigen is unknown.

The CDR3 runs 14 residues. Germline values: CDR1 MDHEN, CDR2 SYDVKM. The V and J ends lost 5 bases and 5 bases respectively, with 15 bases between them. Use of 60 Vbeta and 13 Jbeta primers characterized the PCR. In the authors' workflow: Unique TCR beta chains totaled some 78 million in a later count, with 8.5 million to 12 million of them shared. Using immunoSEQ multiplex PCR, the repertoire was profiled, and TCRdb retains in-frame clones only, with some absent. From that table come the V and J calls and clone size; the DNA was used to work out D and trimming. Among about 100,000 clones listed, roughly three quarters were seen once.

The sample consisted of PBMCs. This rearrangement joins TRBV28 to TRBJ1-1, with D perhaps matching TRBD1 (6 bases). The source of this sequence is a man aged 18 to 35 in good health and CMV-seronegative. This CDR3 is CASSPPRDKTEAFF. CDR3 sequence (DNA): TGTGCCAGCAGTCCTCCCCGGGACAAGACTGAAGCTTTCTTT.